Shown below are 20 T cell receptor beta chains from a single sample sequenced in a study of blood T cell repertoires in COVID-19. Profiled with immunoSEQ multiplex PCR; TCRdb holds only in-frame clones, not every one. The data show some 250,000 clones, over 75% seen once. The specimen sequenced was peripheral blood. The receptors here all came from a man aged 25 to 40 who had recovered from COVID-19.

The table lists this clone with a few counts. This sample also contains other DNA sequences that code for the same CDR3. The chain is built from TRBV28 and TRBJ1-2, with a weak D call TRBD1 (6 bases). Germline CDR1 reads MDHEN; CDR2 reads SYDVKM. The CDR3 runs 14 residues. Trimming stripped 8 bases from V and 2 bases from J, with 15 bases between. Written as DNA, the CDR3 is TGTGCCAGCCGCTCTGGCCAGGGGAACTATGGCTACACCTTC. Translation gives CASRSGQGNYGYTF.

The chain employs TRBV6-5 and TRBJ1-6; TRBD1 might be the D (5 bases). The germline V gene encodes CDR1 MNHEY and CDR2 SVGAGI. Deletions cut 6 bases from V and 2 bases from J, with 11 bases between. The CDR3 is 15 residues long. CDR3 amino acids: CASRDDSTYNSPLHF. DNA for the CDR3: TGTGCCAGCAGGGACGACAGTACCTATAATTCACCCCTCCACTTT.

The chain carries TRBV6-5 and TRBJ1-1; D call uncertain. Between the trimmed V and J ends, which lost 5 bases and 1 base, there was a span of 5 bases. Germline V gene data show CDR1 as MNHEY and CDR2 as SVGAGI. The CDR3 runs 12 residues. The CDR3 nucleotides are TGTGCCAGCAGTCACGGGAACACTGAAGCTTTCTTT. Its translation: CASSHGNTEAFF.

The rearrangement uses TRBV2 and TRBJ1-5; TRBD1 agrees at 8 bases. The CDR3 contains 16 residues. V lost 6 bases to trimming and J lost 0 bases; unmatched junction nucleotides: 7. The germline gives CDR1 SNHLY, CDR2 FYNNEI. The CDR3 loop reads CASRRPGQDSNQPQHF. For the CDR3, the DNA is TGTGCCAGCAGAAGGCCGGGACAGGATAGCAATCAGCCCCAGCATTTT.

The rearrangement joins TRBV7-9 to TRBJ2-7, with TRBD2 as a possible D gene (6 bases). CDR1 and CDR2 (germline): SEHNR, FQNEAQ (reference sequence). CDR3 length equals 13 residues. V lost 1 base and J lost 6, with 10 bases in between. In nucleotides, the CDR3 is TGTGCCAGCAGCTTAGGTGTGGGGGGCGAGCAGTACTTC. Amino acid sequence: CASSLGVGGEQYF.

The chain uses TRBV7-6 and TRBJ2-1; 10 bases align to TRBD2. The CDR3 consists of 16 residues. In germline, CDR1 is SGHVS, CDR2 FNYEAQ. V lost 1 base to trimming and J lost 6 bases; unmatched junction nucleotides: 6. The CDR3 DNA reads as TGTGCCAGCAGCTTAGATCGTAGCGGGGGGACCAATGAGCAGTTCTTC. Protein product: CASSLDRSGGTNEQFF.

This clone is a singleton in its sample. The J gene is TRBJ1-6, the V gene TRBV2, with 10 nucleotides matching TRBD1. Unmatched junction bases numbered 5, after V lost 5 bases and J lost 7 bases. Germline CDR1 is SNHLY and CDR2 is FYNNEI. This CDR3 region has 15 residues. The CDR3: CASSSLGQGNSPLHF. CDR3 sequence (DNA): TGTGCCAGCAGTAGTTTGGGACAGGGGAATTCACCCCTCCACTTT.

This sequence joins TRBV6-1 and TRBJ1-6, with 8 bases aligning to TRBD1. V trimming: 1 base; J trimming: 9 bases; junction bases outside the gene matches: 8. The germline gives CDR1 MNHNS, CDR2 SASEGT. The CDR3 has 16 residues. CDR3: CASSEGAGGDGSPLHF. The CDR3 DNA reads TGTGCCAGCAGTGAAGGGGCAGGGGGCGATGGTTCACCCCTCCACTTT.

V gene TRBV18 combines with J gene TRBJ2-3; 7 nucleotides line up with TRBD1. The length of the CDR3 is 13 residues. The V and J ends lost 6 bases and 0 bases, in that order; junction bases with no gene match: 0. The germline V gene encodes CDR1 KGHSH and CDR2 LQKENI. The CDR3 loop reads CASSTGSTDTQYF. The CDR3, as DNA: TGTGCCAGCTCGACAGGGAGCACAGATACGCAGTATTTT.

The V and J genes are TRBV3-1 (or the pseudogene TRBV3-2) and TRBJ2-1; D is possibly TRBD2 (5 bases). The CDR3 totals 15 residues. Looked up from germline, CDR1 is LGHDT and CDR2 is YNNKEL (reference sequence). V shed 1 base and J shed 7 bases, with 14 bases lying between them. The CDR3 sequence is CASSQVGSAGNEQFF. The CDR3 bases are TGTGCCAGCAGCCAAGTGGGTAGCGCTGGTAATGAGCAGTTCTTC.

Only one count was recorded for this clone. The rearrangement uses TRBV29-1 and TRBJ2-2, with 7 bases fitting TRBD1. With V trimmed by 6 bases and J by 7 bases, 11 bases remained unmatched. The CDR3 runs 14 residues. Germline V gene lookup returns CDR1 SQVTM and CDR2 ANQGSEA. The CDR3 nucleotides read TGCAGCGTCGTAGACAGGGCCCCGGGCGGGGAGCTGTTTTTT. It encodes CSVVDRAPGGELFF.

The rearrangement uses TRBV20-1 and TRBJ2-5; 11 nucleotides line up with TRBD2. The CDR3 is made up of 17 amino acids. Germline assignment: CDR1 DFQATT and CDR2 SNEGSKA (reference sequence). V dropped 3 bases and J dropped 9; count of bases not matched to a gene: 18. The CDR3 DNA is TGCAGTGCTAGTGAGGCTAGCGGGGGGCTGGCTGGGGGGTCCCAGTACTTC. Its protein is CSASEASGGLAGGSQYF.

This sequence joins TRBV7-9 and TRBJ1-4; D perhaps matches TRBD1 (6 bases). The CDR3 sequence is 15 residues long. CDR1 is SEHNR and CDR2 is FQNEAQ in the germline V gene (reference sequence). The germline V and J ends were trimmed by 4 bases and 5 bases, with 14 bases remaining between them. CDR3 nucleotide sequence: TGTGCCAGCAGCTGGACGGACAGCCCAAATGAAAAACTGTTTTTT. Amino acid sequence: CASSWTDSPNEKLFF.

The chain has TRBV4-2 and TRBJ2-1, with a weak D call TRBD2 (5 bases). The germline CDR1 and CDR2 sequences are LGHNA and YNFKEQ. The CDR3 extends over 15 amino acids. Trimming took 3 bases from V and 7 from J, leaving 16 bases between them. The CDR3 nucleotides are TGTGCCAGCAGCCAGGAAACTAGGACGGGAAATGAGCAGTTCTTC. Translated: CASSQETRTGNEQFF.

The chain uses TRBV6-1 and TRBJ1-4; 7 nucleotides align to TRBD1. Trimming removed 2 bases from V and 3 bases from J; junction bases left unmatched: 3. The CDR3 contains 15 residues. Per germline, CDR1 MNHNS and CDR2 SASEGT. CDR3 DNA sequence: TGTGCCAGCAGTGAAAGGGGGCTGGCTAATGAAAAACTGTTTTTT. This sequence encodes CASSERGLANEKLFF.

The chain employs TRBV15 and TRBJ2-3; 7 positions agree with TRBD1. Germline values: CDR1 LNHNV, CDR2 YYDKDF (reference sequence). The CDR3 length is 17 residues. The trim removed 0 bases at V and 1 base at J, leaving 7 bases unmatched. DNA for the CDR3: TGTGCCACCAGCAGAGAAACAGGGGCCCTCCGCACAGATACGCAGTATTTT. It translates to CATSRETGALRTDTQYF.

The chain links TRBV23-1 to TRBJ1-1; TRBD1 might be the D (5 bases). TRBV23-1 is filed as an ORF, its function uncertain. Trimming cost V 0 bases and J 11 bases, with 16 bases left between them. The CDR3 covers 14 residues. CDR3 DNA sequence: TGCGCCAGCAGTCAATCGCCACTGGGGCGTGGGGCTTTCTTT. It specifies CASSQSPLGRGAFF.

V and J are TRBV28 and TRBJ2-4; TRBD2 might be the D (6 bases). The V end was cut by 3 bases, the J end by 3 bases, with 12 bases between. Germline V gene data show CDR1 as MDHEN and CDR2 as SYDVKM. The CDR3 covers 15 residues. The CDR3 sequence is CASSLSSGVKNIQYF. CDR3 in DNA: TGTGCCAGCAGTTTGAGTTCGGGGGTCAAAAACATTCAGTACTTC.

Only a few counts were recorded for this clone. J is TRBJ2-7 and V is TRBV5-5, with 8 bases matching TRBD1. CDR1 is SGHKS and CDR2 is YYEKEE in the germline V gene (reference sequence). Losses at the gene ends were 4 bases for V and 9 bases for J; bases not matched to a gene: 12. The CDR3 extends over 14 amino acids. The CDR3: CASSQTDRAAVQYV. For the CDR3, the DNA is TGTGCCAGCAGCCAAACGGACAGGGCCGCAGTGCAGTACGTC.

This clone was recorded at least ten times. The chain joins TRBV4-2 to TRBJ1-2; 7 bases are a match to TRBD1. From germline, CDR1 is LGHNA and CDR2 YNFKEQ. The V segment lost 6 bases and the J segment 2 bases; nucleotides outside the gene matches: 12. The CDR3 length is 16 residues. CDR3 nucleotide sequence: TGTGCCAGCAGGAACCGAGGGGGCGCGTTGAACTATGGCTACACCTTC. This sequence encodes CASRNRGGALNYGYTF.